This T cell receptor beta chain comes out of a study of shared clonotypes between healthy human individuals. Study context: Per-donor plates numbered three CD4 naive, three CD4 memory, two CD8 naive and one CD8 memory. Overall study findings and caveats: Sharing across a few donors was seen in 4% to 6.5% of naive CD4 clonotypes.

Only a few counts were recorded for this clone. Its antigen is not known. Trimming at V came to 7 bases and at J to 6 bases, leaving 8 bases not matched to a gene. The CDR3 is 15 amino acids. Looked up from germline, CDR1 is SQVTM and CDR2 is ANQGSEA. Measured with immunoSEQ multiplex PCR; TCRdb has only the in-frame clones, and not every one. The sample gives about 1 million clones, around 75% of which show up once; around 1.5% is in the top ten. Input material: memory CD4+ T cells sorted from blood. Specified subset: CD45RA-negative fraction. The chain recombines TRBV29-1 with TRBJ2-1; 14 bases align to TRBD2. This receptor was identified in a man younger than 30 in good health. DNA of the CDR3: TGCAGCGGAAAGGGGACTAGCGGGAGTCTCAATGAGCAGTTCTTC. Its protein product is CSGKGTSGSLNEQFF.